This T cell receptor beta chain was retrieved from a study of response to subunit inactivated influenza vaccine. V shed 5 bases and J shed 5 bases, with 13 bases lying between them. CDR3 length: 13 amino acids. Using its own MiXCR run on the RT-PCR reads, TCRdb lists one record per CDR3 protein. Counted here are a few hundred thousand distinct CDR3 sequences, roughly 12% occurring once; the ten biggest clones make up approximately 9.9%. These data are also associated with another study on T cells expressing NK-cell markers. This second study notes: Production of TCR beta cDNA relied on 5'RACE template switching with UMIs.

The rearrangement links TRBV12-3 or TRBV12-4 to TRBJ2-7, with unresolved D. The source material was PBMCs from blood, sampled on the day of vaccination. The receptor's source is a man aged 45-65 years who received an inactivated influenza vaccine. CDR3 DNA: TGTGCCAGCAGTCAAACCCCTATTCACGAGCAGTACTTC. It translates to CASSQTPIHEQYF.